This TCR beta chain emerged from a study of breast tumors, draining lymph nodes, adjacent tissues. Study-level findings and limits: Compared with lymph nodes, tumors were less diverse; compared with nontumor tissue, more.

MiXCR, applied by TCRdb to the multiplex PCR reads, yields one record per CDR3 protein. The data contain roughly 86,000 distinct CDR3 sequences, under 25% of them singletons. The lymph nodes were axillary draining lymph nodes from breast cancer patients. Trimming shortened V by 7 bases and J by 7 bases, and 10 bases separated the two germline ends. The CDR3 is 12 residues long. This clonotype has a count of ten or more. Its antigen is not identified. The chain carries TRBV12-3 or TRBV12-4 and TRBJ2-2; weak D call: TRBD1 (6 bases). This sequence originates from a female donor with breast cancer. Some clones in this sample may be carry-over from other donors' samples. Sequencing was done on a sample of axillary lymph node tissue. The CDR3 bases are TGTGCCAGCAACCAGGGGTACGGGGAGCTGTTTTTT. Translation: CASNQGYGELFF.